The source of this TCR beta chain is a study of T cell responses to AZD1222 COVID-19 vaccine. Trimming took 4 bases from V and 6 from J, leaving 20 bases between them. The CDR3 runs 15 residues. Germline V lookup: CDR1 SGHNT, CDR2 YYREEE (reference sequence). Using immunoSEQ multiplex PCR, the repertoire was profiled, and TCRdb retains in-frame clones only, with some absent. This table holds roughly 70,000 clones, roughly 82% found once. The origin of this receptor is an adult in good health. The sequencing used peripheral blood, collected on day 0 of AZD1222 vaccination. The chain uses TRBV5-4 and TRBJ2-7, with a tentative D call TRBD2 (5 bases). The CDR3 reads CASSLNRDPAFEQYF. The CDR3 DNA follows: TGTGCCAGCAGCCTGAACCGGGATCCTGCCTTCGAGCAGTACTTC.